The source of this T cell receptor (beta chain) is a study of T cell repertoires in aging, cancer and after chemotherapy. Study-wide context: Roughly 8.8 million TCR reads made up the full dataset.

The CDR3 contains 14 residues. V was clipped by 7 bases and J by 5 bases; unmatched bases: 10. Study results and limitations: In healthy donors, age-related TCR diversity loss mainly reflected lost richness.

Of note for this clonotype: Its antigen remains unidentified.

Amplification of TCR beta used genomic DNA extracted from peripheral blood. TRB rearrangements spanning V, D and J were amplified using mixed TRB-A/B primers. TCRdb reanalysed the multiplex PCR reads using MiXCR and keeps one entry per CDR3 protein. Altogether about 12,000 distinct CDR3 sequences are present, 30% to 40% being singletons, with the ten largest covering 10%. The material sequenced was blood. This TCR was sampled from a human donor in good health. The donor label of this sample is uncertain. The chain uses TRBV12-3 or TRBV12-4 and TRBJ1-2, with 7 bases lining up with TRBD1. The CDR3 DNA is TGTGCCAGCAAAAGGACAGGCCCCTCTTATGGCTACACCTTC. It specifies CASKRTGPSYGYTF.